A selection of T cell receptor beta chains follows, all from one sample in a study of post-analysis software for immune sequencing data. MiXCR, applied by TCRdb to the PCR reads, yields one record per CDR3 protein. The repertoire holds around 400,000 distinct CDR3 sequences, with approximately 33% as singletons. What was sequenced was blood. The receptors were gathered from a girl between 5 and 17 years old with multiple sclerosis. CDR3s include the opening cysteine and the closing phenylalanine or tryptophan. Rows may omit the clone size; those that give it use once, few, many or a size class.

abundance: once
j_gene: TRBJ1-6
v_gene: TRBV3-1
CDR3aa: CASSQRDTGNSPLHF

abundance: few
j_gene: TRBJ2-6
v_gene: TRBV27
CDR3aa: CASSPWGGRAGANVLTF

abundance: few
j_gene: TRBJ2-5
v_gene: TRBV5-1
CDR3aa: CATQGPSGETQYF

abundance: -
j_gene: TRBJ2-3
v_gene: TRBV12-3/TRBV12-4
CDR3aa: CASSPGHASTDTQYF

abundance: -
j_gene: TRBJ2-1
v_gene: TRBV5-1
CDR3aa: CASSLRERGANNEQFF

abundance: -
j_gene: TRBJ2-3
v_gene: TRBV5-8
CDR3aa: CASSPRVASGTDTQYF

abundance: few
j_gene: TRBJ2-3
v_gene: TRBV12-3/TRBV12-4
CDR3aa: CASSLEWTGDTQYF

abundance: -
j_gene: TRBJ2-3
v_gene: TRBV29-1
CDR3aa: CSPYGGTDTQYF

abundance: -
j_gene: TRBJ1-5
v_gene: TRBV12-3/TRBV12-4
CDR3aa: CASSSARQKYSNQPQHF

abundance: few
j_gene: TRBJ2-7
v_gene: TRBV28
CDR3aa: CASSPGWRGEQYF

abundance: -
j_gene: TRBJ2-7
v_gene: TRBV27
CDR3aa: CASSPHQQFQYEQYF

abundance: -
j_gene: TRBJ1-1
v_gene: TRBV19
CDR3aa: CATNRGGKAFF